The present T cell receptor beta chain was sequenced within a study of shared clonotypes between healthy human individuals. V lost 5 bases and J 2 bases, leaving 15 bases between the germline ends. Per the germline V gene, CDR1 is SEHNR and CDR2 is FQNEAQ (reference sequence). There are 16 residues in the CDR3. Clones were sequenced by immunoSEQ multiplex PCR, and TCRdb holds only the in-frame ones, with some missing. This table holds about 680,000 clones, under 95% found once. Naivety among CD8 cells was defined by CD45RO negativity and positive CCR7 selection, thereby excluding terminally differentiated effector memory CD45RA+ cells.

Sequences were obtained from naive CD8+ T cells sorted from blood. The chain joins TRBV7-9 to TRBJ2-2; possibly TRBD1 for D (6 bases). The origin of this receptor is a man aged 25 to 40 in good health. The CDR3 nucleotides are TGTGCCAGCAGCCCGATGACAGGAGCTAACACCGGGGAGCTGTTTTTT. Translation: CASSPMTGANTGELFF.